These 28 T cell receptor beta chains were all obtained from the same sample, sequenced in a study of blood T cell repertoires in COVID-19. This table comes from immunoSEQ multiplex PCR, and its TCRdb copy is limited to in-frame clones, with some not included. In the table there are around 100,000 clones, about 91% of which are singletons. The sample was peripheral blood. These receptors all stem from a young man with acute or convalescent COVID-19.

This clone was found once. The chain uses TRBV10-1 and TRBJ1-4; a weak D match, TRBD1 (5 bases). The germline V and J ends were trimmed by 8 bases and 3 bases, with 16 bases remaining between them. From germline, CDR1 is WNHNN and CDR2 SYGVQD (reference sequence). This CDR3 is built from 15 residues. The CDR3 region is CASGQKKLANEKLFF. The CDR3 DNA reads as TGCGCCAGCGGACAAAAGAAATTAGCTAATGAAAAACTGTTTTTT.

This clone was observed once. The rearrangement links TRBV7-2 to TRBJ2-3; D may be TRBD2 (6 bases). The CDR3 spans 14 residues. V dropped 5 bases and J dropped 2 bases, with 11 bases sitting between them. The germline CDR1 and CDR2 sequences are SGHTA and FQGNSA. The CDR3 coding sequence is TGTGCCAGCAGCAGGGAGGTCCTCACAGATACGCAGTATTTT. Translation: CASSREVLTDTQYF.

In its sample, this clone was seen once. The chain joins TRBV6-5 to TRBJ1-2, with unresolved D. CDR1 is MNHEY, CDR2 SVGAGI, per germline. CDR3 length: 13 amino acids. V gave up 6 bases and J gave up 1 base, with 9 bases separating them. The chain's CDR3 is CASSNKLNYGYTF. The CDR3 bases are TGTGCCAGCAGCAATAAGCTTAACTATGGCTACACCTTC.

The chain is built from TRBV18 and TRBJ1-1; D may be TRBD1 (5 bases). The CDR3 runs 14 residues. Germline CDR1 reads KGHSH; CDR2 reads LQKENI. Trimming stripped 3 bases from V and 1 base from J, with 9 bases between. The CDR3 spells CASSPKTANTEAFF. The DNA for the CDR3 is TGTGCCAGCTCACCGAAGACAGCGAACACTGAAGCTTTCTTT. Full variable domain (outside the CDR3, taken from reference TRBV18 and TRBJ1-1): NAGVMQNPRHLVRRRGQEARLRCSPMKGHSHVYWYRQLPEEGLKFMVYLQKENIIDESGMPKERFSAEFPKEGPSILRIQQVVRGDSAAYFCASSPKTANTEAFFGQGTRLTVV.

V is TRBV19 and J is TRBJ2-7, with TRBD1 matching 11 bases. The trim removed 4 bases at V and 5 bases at J, leaving 7 bases unmatched. Germline assignment: CDR1 LNHDA and CDR2 SQIVND (reference sequence). This CDR3 has 15 residues. The CDR3 reads CASSTSGDRGNEQYF. In nucleotides, the CDR3 is TGTGCCAGTAGTACCTCCGGGGACAGGGGGAACGAGCAGTACTTC.

Only one count was recorded for this clone. This chain connects TRBV14 to TRBJ1-6; TRBD1 is a possible D gene (6 bases). The V end lost 0 bases, the J end lost 10 bases, and 16 bases lay between the germline ends. The CDR3 sequence is 16 residues long. CDR1 and CDR2 (germline): SGHDN, FVKESK. The CDR3 sequence: CASSQDMGQGKSPLHF. CDR3 DNA sequence: TGTGCCAGCAGCCAAGATATGGGCCAGGGGAAGTCACCCCTCCACTTT.

The chain combines TRBV2 with TRBJ2-2; 7 nucleotides align to TRBD1. The V and J ends lost 7 bases and 7 bases, in that order; junction bases with no gene match: 9. This CDR3 is built from 14 residues. Germline V lookup: CDR1 SNHLY, CDR2 FYNNEI. CDR3 bases: TGTGCCAGCATGATGACAGGGACCGGCGGGGAGCTGTTTTTT. It codes for CASMMTGTGGELFF.

J is TRBJ1-1 and V is TRBV7-6, with D uncertain. The V end was cut by 2 bases, the J end by 3 bases, with 10 bases between. The CDR3 runs 14 residues. Germline lookup yields CDR1 SGHVS and CDR2 FNYEAQ. CDR3 in DNA: TGTGCCAGCAGCTTAACCGGCGGGGACACTGAAGCTTTCTTT. This gives the protein CASSLTGGDTEAFF.

The CDR3 protein is CASSLGRGRDNSPLHF. The DNA for the CDR3 is TGTGCCAGCAGCTTGGGAAGGGGAAGGGATAATTCACCCCTCCACTTT. This chain uses TRBV5-6 with TRBJ1-6; tentatively, D is TRBD1 (5 bases). This CDR3 is built from 16 residues. CDR1 SGHDT and CDR2 YYEEEE come from the germline V gene. V was trimmed by 0 bases and J by 5 bases, leaving 12 bases between them.

V and J are TRBV4-1 and TRBJ1-4, with D tentatively TRBD1 (5 bases). The germline V gene encodes CDR1 MGHRA and CDR2 YSYEKL. The V and J ends lost 1 base and 8 bases respectively, with 14 bases between them. The CDR3 runs to 15 residues. Here the CDR3 reads CASSQAFRPGEKLFF. CDR3 sequence (DNA): TGCGCCAGCAGCCAAGCCTTTCGTCCAGGGGAAAAACTGTTTTTT.

The genes are TRBV6-4 and TRBJ1-3; maybe TRBD1 (5 bases). The length of the CDR3 is 17 residues. Looked up from germline, CDR1 is MRHNA and CDR2 is SNTAGT. V lost 0 bases to trimming and J lost 4 bases, with 16 bases between them. CDR3 nucleotides: TGTGCCAGCAGTGACTCGAGTGCAGGGAGGGGAGGAAACACCATATATTTT. Amino acids: CASSDSSAGRGGNTIYF.

The chain has TRBV18 and TRBJ1-4; D uncertain. In germline, CDR1 is KGHSH, CDR2 LQKENI. V lost 3 bases and J lost 8, with 16 bases in between. The CDR3 sequence is 15 residues long. The CDR3 DNA is TGTGCCAGCTCACCCCGCGGCAGTGGCGAGGAAAAACTGTTTTTT. Amino acid sequence: CASSPRGSGEEKLFF.

The V call is TRBV6-4, the J call TRBJ1-4, with 11 bases identical to TRBD1. The CDR3 has 17 residues. Losses at the gene ends were 6 bases for V and 0 bases for J; bases not matched to a gene: 6. CDR1 and CDR2 (germline): MRHNA, SNTAGT. The CDR3 here is CASRGQGVLTTNEKLFF. CDR3 sequence (DNA): TGTGCCAGCAGGGGACAGGGGGTCCTGACAACTAATGAAAAACTGTTTTTT.

J is TRBJ1-2 and V is TRBV19; D is unclear. Germline V gene sequence: CDR1 LNHDA, CDR2 SQIVND (reference sequence). The CDR3 loop spans 14 amino acids. The V and J ends lost 8 bases and 4 bases respectively, with 17 bases between them. CDR3 coding DNA: TGTGCCAGTCGACGGGTGGCGGATTTCTATGGCTACACCTTC. Its protein product is CASRRVADFYGYTF.

The chain is built from TRBV3-1 (or the pseudogene TRBV3-2) and TRBJ1-1; TRBD1 matches at 7 bases. Germline-derived CDR1 and CDR2 are LGHDT and YNNKEL (reference sequence). The CDR3 consists of 17 residues. The V gene end was trimmed by 2 bases and the J gene end by 0 bases; junction bases not matched to a gene: 9. In DNA form, the CDR3 reads TGTGCCAGCAGCCAAACCCTTCCGACAGGGTTGAACACTGAAGCTTTCTTT. Its translation is CASSQTLPTGLNTEAFF.

The chain couples TRBV5-1 to TRBJ2-1, with 7 bases lining up with TRBD1. The germline V gene encodes CDR1 SGHRS and CDR2 YFSETQ. Trimming cost V 7 bases and J 1 base; bases outside gene matches: 8. This CDR3 region has 15 residues. The CDR3 DNA sequence: TGCGCCAGCTCCCAGGGGGTAGGGTCCTACAATGAGCAGTTCTTC. It translates to CASSQGVGSYNEQFF.

This chain connects TRBV7-9 to TRBJ1-2; D ambiguous. The CDR3 runs 15 residues. Per the germline V gene, CDR1 is SEHNR and CDR2 is FQNEAQ (reference sequence). V gave up 2 bases and J gave up 2 bases, with 12 bases separating them. Here the CDR3 reads CASSLWGEGNYGYTF. For the CDR3, the DNA is TGTGCCAGCAGCTTATGGGGAGAAGGGAACTATGGCTACACCTTC.

The V and J genes are TRBV30 and TRBJ2-2, with 10 positions matching TRBD2. The germline V gene has CDR1 GTSNPN and CDR2 SVGIG (reference sequence). The V gene end was trimmed by 1 base and the J gene end by 2 bases; junction bases not matched to a gene: 7. The CDR3 extends over 17 amino acids. CDR3 sequence: CAWSGLAGALNTGELFF. The CDR3 nucleotides are TGTGCCTGGAGTGGGCTAGCGGGGGCCCTAAACACCGGGGAGCTGTTTTTT.

This clone was recorded a few times. The rearrangement uses TRBV5-1 and TRBJ1-2; no reliable D call. This CDR3 contains 15 residues. V gave up 0 bases and J gave up 8 bases, with 17 bases separating them. The germline V gene has CDR1 SGHRS and CDR2 YFSETQ. The CDR3 protein is CASSLVVPGTVGYTF. CDR3 nucleotides: TGCGCCAGCAGCTTGGTCGTTCCGGGTACGGTAGGCTACACCTTC.

The CDR3 DNA reads as TGTGCCAGCAGCCTTACATTGAACACTGAAGCTTTCTTT. It specifies CASSLTLNTEAFF. The rearrangement uses TRBV14 and TRBJ1-1, with D hard to call. Between the trimmed V and J ends, which lost 4 bases and 0 bases, there was a span of 6 bases. The CDR3 is 13 amino acids. The germline gives CDR1 SGHDN, CDR2 FVKESK.

The J gene is TRBJ1-4, the V gene TRBV7-2; TRBD1 might be the D (5 bases). The germline CDR1 and CDR2 sequences are SGHTA and FQGNSA. V lost 4 bases and J lost 7, with 7 bases in between. The length of the CDR3 is 12 residues. DNA for the CDR3: TGTGCCAGCAGCTCAGACAGTGAAAAACTGTTTTTT. As protein: CASSSDSEKLFF.

This rearrangement joins TRBV6-5 to TRBJ2-5, with 8 nucleotides matching TRBD1. The CDR3 contains 12 residues. The trim removed 5 bases at V and 14 bases at J, leaving 10 bases unmatched. CDR1 is MNHEY, CDR2 SVGAGI, per germline. CDR3 nucleotide sequence: TGTGCCAGCAGTCCAGGGACAGGCGACCGATACTTC. This encodes CASSPGTGDRYF.

V gene TRBV6-1 combines with J gene TRBJ1-1, with 10 bases identical to TRBD1. In germline, CDR1 is MNHNS, CDR2 SASEGT. The V gene end was trimmed by 4 bases and the J gene end by 7 bases; junction bases not matched to a gene: 12. The CDR3 extends over 16 amino acids. The CDR3 loop reads CASSAPLLTGGVEAFF. The CDR3 DNA sequence: TGTGCCAGCAGTGCCCCCCTGCTGACAGGGGGCGTTGAAGCTTTCTTT.

V gene TRBV5-1 combines with J gene TRBJ1-2; D is undetermined. Looked up from germline, CDR1 is SGHRS and CDR2 is YFSETQ. The CDR3 contains 16 residues. Trimming shortened V by 4 bases and J by 2 bases, and 18 bases separated the two germline ends. Written as DNA, the CDR3 is TGCGCCAGCAGCCTGGGCGTTAGTCAGGCGAACTATGGCTACACCTTC. Encoded protein: CASSLGVSQANYGYTF.

This rearrangement joins TRBV7-9 to TRBJ2-6, with D unresolved. The CDR3 covers 14 residues. Germline V gene data show CDR1 as SEHNR and CDR2 as FQNEAQ (reference sequence). With 8 bases removed from V and 4 bases from J, the gap between germline ends came to 12 bases. As DNA, the CDR3 is TGTGCCAGCCACTATCGCGCCGGGGCCAACGTCCTGACTTTC. Amino acid sequence: CASHYRAGANVLTF.

The chain is built from TRBV30 and TRBJ2-5; TRBD2 matches at 10 bases. V was clipped by 0 bases and J by 5 bases; unmatched bases: 6. The germline CDR1 and CDR2 sequences are GTSNPN and SVGIG (reference sequence). There are 15 residues in the CDR3. CDR3 in DNA: TGTGCCTGGAGTGTTACCGGGACTAGCGTCGAGACCCAGTACTTC. It yields the protein CAWSVTGTSVETQYF.

This sequence joins TRBV24-1 and TRBJ2-5; maybe TRBD1 (5 bases). V gave up 2 bases and J gave up 3 bases, with 12 bases separating them. The germline V gene has CDR1 KGHDR and CDR2 SFDVKD. The CDR3 extends over 15 amino acids. The CDR3 DNA reads as TGTGCCACCAGTGATTCGAGGCAGGGAAAAGAGACCCAGTACTTC. Its translation is CATSDSRQGKETQYF.

V gene TRBV18 combines with J gene TRBJ1-1; D gene unclear. This CDR3 comprises 13 residues. Germline CDR1 reads KGHSH; CDR2 reads LQKENI. V was trimmed by 3 bases and J by 1 base, leaving 6 bases between them. Here the CDR3 reads CASSPGGNTEAFF. For the CDR3, the DNA is TGTGCCAGCTCACCCGGCGGGAACACTGAAGCTTTCTTT.